The sequence of this TCR beta chain was determined in a study of blood T cell repertoires in COVID-19. Some clones are missing from TCRdb's copy, which holds only in-frame ones; the method was immunoSEQ multiplex PCR. Of about 390,000 clones listed, approximately 90% were seen once; the top ten hold about 9.4%. The germline CDR1 and CDR2 sequences are SEHNR and FQNEAQ (reference sequence). The CDR3 sequence is 15 residues long. Trimming removed 5 bases from V and 3 bases from J; junction bases left unmatched: 7. Sequenced sample: PBMCs or T cells enriched from blood (not recorded which). The sequence derives from a woman in her forties or fifties who had recovered from COVID-19. This chain uses TRBV7-9 with TRBJ2-3, with 8 positions matching TRBD2. CDR3 loop: CASSRRPGGTDTQYF. The CDR3, as DNA: TGTGCCAGCAGCCGTAGACCGGGGGGGACAGATACGCAGTATTTT.